Listed here are 4 T cell receptor beta chains from one sample, sequenced in a study of graft-versus-host responses after intestinal transplantation. Produced via immunoSEQ multiplex PCR; TCRdb's table is partial and in-frame only. This sample carries about 6,800 clones, roughly 90% of them seen once, and the ten largest clones take about 4.9%. The sequences come from PBMCs, collected around 80 days after transplant. The origin of the receptors is a human patient who received an intestinal transplant, so some T cells may come from the graft donor.

The chain is built from TRBV6-5 and TRBJ1-6; D unclear. Germline V CDR1 and CDR2: MNHEY, SVGAGI. The CDR3 totals 13 residues. V was clipped by 5 bases and J by 6 bases, with 8 bases between them. Written as DNA, the CDR3 is TGTGCCAGCAGTGACCTTATTAATTCACCCCTCCACTTT. As protein: CASSDLINSPLHF.

The chain combines TRBV5-1 with TRBJ2-1; 8 positions agree with TRBD2. Germline CDR1 SGHRS, CDR2 YFSETQ. V trimming: 4 bases; J trimming: 7 bases; junction bases outside the gene matches: 4. This CDR3 region has 13 residues. The CDR3 loop is CASSREGGNEQFF. CDR3 nucleotide sequence: TGCGCCAGCAGCCGGGAGGGGGGGAATGAGCAGTTCTTC.

V usage is TRBV9 and J usage is TRBJ2-3; 7 nucleotides match TRBD1. In germline, CDR1 is SGDLS, CDR2 YYNGEE. The V gene end was trimmed by 4 bases and the J gene end by 5 bases; junction bases not matched to a gene: 7. There are 14 residues in the CDR3. DNA of the CDR3: TGTGCCAGCAGCATCCGACAGGGTGAAGATACGCAGTATTTT. Residues: CASSIRQGEDTQYF.

This CDR3 is CASSGLRPPYNEQFF. Written as DNA, the CDR3 is TGTGCCAGTAGTGGGCTCCGGCCCCCCTACAATGAGCAGTTCTTC. The V gene is TRBV19, the J gene TRBJ2-1, with D uncertain. V was pared by 5 bases and J by 2 bases, with 13 bases between. Per germline, CDR1 LNHDA and CDR2 SQIVND (reference sequence). There are 15 residues in the CDR3.